This T cell receptor (beta chain) was identified in a study of cytomegalovirus exposure and HLA in healthy donors. Study observations and caveats: Specificity for CMV antigens was confirmed in vitro for three of the CMV-associated chains.

Repertoires were generated with immunoSEQ multiplex PCR, while TCRdb's copy carries only in-frame clones and drops some. Among tens of thousands of clones listed, 95% to 97% were seen once. CDR1 is LNHDA and CDR2 is SQIVND in the germline V gene (reference sequence). This CDR3 has 17 amino acids. Losses at the gene ends were 3 bases for V and 2 bases for J; bases not matched to a gene: 6. As concerns this clone: Its antigen is unidentified.

The sequence was obtained from a woman under 30 in good health and CMV-seropositive. What was sequenced was PBMCs. This sequence joins TRBV19 and TRBJ2-1, with 11 bases identical to TRBD2. The CDR3 loop reads CASSIPTSGIAYNEQFF. CDR3 coding DNA: TGTGCCAGTAGTATTCCGACTAGCGGGATCGCCTACAATGAGCAGTTCTTC.